This T cell receptor (beta chain) was identified during a study of blood T cells in healthy people across ages. Deletions cut 4 bases from V and 1 base from J, with 14 bases between. Germline V CDR1 and CDR2: SGHTA, FQGNSA. This CDR3 spans 17 amino acids. The authors ran a second PCR of roughly 6 to 12 cycles using a sample-barcoded 5' primer and a J-beta primer mix. A tag from a template-switch adaptor with 12 random nucleotides marked each cDNA molecule. Using its own MiXCR run on the 5' RACE reads, TCRdb lists one record per CDR3 protein. The repertoire holds roughly 1,300,000 distinct CDR3 sequences, with approximately 59% as singletons.

The chain uses TRBV7-2 and TRBJ1-6, with D perhaps TRBD1 (5 bases). The TCR sequence derives from a man aged 18-30 years in good health. Material: blood. This CDR3 is CASSSPQGASYNSPLHF. CDR3 in DNA: TGTGCCAGCAGCTCCCCCCAGGGTGCGTCCTATAATTCACCCCTCCACTTT.